Described below is a single T cell receptor beta chain sequence and its context. Trimming removed 0 bases from V and 6 bases from J, with 15 bases in between. Germline-derived CDR1 and CDR2 are SGHKS and YYEKEE (reference sequence). The CDR3 is made up of 15 amino acids. One entry per CDR3 protein, called by TCRdb with MiXCR from the 5' RACE reads. Counted here are roughly 480,000 distinct CDR3 sequences, roughly 25% occurring once; the ten biggest clones make up approximately 13%. The entry originates in a study of T-cell memory formation after mild COVID-19. This sequence was found in an adult woman who had mild COVID-19 (a few samples of this study predate the infection). Cell type and time point are not known. The chain combines TRBV5-5 with TRBJ1-1; D remains ambiguous. The sequenced material came from PBMCs or a T cell subset sorted from them (not recorded which). CDR3 protein: CASSLVVGSVAEAFF. The CDR3 region has the DNA TGTGCCAGCAGCTTGGTTGTGGGTTCGGTCGCTGAAGCTTTCTTT.